The rows below give T cell receptor beta chains drawn from one sample of a study of cytotoxic CD8 clonotypes in ibrutinib-treated CLL. The table came from immunoSEQ multiplex PCR; TCRdb's copy has only in-frame clones and leaves some out. The table lists tens of thousands of clones, nearly 55% of them singletons, with roughly a quarter in the top ten. The material was PBMCs, obtained at disease progression, from a patient treated with ibrutinib. These receptors were taken from a human donor with chronic lymphocytic leukemia. Each CDR3 is given with its conserved first and last residue. The order of the fields is J gene, clone size, V gene, D gene, CDR3 protein, CDR3 DNA. The D gene is left open where the match is weak. Clone size is given for some rows only: seen once, a few or many times, or a class if the clone is expanded.

J: TRBJ2-3; size: .; V: TRBV4-1; D: TRBD2; CDR3: CASSQGGGGVTDTQYF; DNA: TGCGCCAGCAGCCAAGGCGGCGGGGGGGTCACAGATACGCAGTATTTT
J: TRBJ2-5; size: .; V: TRBV5-1; D: .; CDR3: CASSLSVGGETQYF; DNA: TGCGCCAGCAGCTTGAGTGTTGGCGGAGAGACCCAGTACTTC
J: TRBJ1-1; size: .; V: TRBV28; D: .; CDR3: CASSSAQGAITEAFF; DNA: TGTGCCAGCAGTTCTGCGCAGGGCGCGATCACTGAAGCTTTCTTT
J: TRBJ2-3; size: .; V: TRBV2; D: TRBD2; CDR3: CARQGSTSGVLTDTQYF; DNA: TGTGCCAGACAGGGGTCGACTAGCGGGGTCCTCACAGATACGCAGTATTTT
J: TRBJ2-6; size: .; V: TRBV5-1; D: .; CDR3: CASSYSDLGSVLTF; DNA: TGCGCCAGCAGCTACAGTGACCTCGGCTCCGTCCTGACTTTC
J: TRBJ1-1; size: once; V: TRBV18; D: .; CDR3: CASSSPLYTEAFF; DNA: TGTGCCAGCTCCTCACCCCTCTACACTGAAGCTTTCTTT
J: TRBJ1-4; size: few; V: TRBV28; D: TRBD1; CDR3: CASSLSVGQMNEKLFF; DNA: TGTGCCAGCAGTTTATCTGTGGGACAGATGAATGAAAAACTGTTTTTT
J: TRBJ2-5; size: few; V: TRBV4-1; D: TRBD2; CDR3: CASSQLIAGGGETQYF; DNA: TGCGCCAGCAGCCAACTTATAGCGGGGGGAGGCGAGACCCAGTACTTC
J: TRBJ2-5; size: few; V: TRBV5-1; D: .; CDR3: CASSLSGEETQYF; DNA: TGCGCCAGCAGCTTGTCAGGGGAAGAGACCCAGTACTTC
J: TRBJ2-5; size: .; V: TRBV11-1; D: TRBD1; CDR3: CASSMRRTGAQETQYF; DNA: TGTGCCAGCAGCATGCGTCGGACAGGGGCACAAGAGACCCAGTACTTC
J: TRBJ1-1; size: .; V: TRBV5-6; D: .; CDR3: CASSLAAGTPVNTEAFF; DNA: TGTGCCAGCAGCTTGGCAGCCGGGACACCCGTTAACACTGAAGCTTTCTTT
J: TRBJ2-7; size: .; V: TRBV19; D: TRBD1; CDR3: CASRGSDRSTYEQYF; DNA: TGTGCCAGTAGAGGGTCGGACAGGTCCACCTACGAGCAGTACTTC
J: TRBJ1-2; size: .; V: TRBV28; D: .; CDR3: CASSLSLGYYGYTF; DNA: TGTGCCAGCAGTTTAAGTCTGGGGTATTATGGCTACACCTTC
J: TRBJ2-3; size: .; V: TRBV6-1; D: .; CDR3: CASSVRGFRTDTQYF; DNA: TGTGCCAGCAGTGTTCGGGGATTTCGGACAGATACGCAGTATTTT
J: TRBJ1-5; size: .; V: TRBV15; D: .; CDR3: CATSRFGQNQPQHF; DNA: TGTGCCACCAGCAGATTCGGACAGAATCAGCCCCAGCATTTT
J: TRBJ2-7; size: .; V: TRBV11-2; D: .; CDR3: CASSPVGSGSYEQYF; DNA: TGTGCCAGCAGCCCCGTCGGGAGCGGGTCCTACGAGCAGTACTTC
J: TRBJ2-1; size: .; V: TRBV7-3; D: TRBD2; CDR3: CASSLFSSGGSNEQFF; DNA: TGTGCCAGCAGCCTATTTTCTAGCGGGGGCTCCAATGAGCAGTTCTTC
J: TRBJ2-7; size: .; V: TRBV30; D: .; CDR3: CAWSFNSNSYEQYF; DNA: TGTGCCTGGAGTTTTAACTCCAACTCCTACGAGCAGTACTTC
J: TRBJ1-2; size: few; V: TRBV15; D: .; CDR3: CATSSRGGGSDGYTF; DNA: TGTGCCACCAGCAGTCGGGGAGGGGGGTCGGATGGCTACACCTTC
J: TRBJ1-2; size: .; V: TRBV7-6; D: .; CDR3: CASSLARGLDYGYTF; DNA: TGTGCCAGCAGCTTAGCTAGGGGCCTTGACTATGGCTACACCTTC
J: TRBJ2-3; size: .; V: TRBV25-1; D: TRBD2; CDR3: CASSERRSGGIYTQYF; DNA: TGTGCCAGCAGTGAAAGGAGGAGCGGGGGGATATATACGCAGTATTTT
J: TRBJ2-3; size: few; V: TRBV4-1; D: .; CDR3: CASSQSLVMGASTDTQYF; DNA: TGCGCCAGCAGCCAGAGCCTCGTGATGGGGGCTTCCACAGATACGCAGTATTTT
J: TRBJ1-3; size: few; V: TRBV6-5; D: .; CDR3: CASSYGGGNTIYF; DNA: TGTGCCAGCAGTTACGGCGGAGGAAACACCATATATTTT
J: TRBJ2-2; size: .; V: TRBV5-1; D: TRBD1; CDR3: CASSLAGQGAPGELFF; DNA: TGCGCCAGCAGCTTGGCAGGACAGGGGGCGCCCGGGGAGCTGTTTTTT
J: TRBJ1-3; size: .; V: TRBV9; D: .; CDR3: CATISGNTIYF; DNA: TGTGCCACCATATCTGGAAACACCATATATTTT
J: TRBJ2-1; size: few; V: TRBV10-3; D: TRBD2; CDR3: CAISEGTGRAFDEQFF; DNA: TGTGCCATCAGTGAGGGTACCGGGAGGGCTTTCGATGAGCAGTTCTTC
J: TRBJ2-5; size: .; V: TRBV5-1; D: TRBD2; CDR3: CASSLAGLAGSETQYF; DNA: TGCGCCAGCAGCTTGGCAGGACTAGCGGGGTCAGAGACCCAGTACTTC
J: TRBJ2-7; size: .; V: TRBV6-1; D: TRBD1; CDR3: CASSDGLDRGSSYEQYF; DNA: TGTGCCAGCAGTGACGGCTTGGACAGGGGGAGCTCCTACGAGCAGTACTTC
J: TRBJ1-2; size: .; V: TRBV18; D: .; CDR3: CASSSAGGRNYGYTF; DNA: TGTGCCAGCTCCTCAGCGGGGGGCCGTAACTATGGCTACACCTTC
J: TRBJ2-7; size: few; V: TRBV29-1; D: TRBD2; CDR3: CSVEGLAAEQYF; DNA: TGCAGCGTCGAGGGACTAGCGGCCGAGCAGTACTTC
J: TRBJ1-3; size: .; V: TRBV4-1; D: .; CDR3: CASSRGGGEGNTIYF; DNA: TGCGCCAGCAGCCGCGGGGGAGGGGAAGGAAACACCATATATTTT
J: TRBJ1-5; size: few; V: TRBV27; D: TRBD1; CDR3: CASSLRYGQGLYSNQPQHF; DNA: TGTGCCAGCAGTTTAAGGTACGGACAGGGCCTTTATAGCAATCAGCCCCAGCATTTT
J: TRBJ1-4; size: .; V: TRBV9; D: .; CDR3: CASSATGGSTNEKLFF; DNA: TGTGCCAGCAGCGCTACGGGAGGCTCAACTAATGAAAAACTGTTTTTT
J: TRBJ1-4; size: .; V: TRBV7-2; D: .; CDR3: CASSPNQGNEKLFF; DNA: TGTGCCAGCAGCCCAAATCAGGGTAATGAAAAACTGTTTTTT
J: TRBJ2-2; size: once; V: TRBV11-3; D: .; CDR3: CASSLAGTNTGELFF; DNA: TGTGCCAGCAGCTTAGCGGGTACGAACACCGGGGAGCTGTTTTTT
J: TRBJ2-7; size: .; V: TRBV16; D: .; CDR3: CASSQSLVTRGYEQYF; DNA: TGTGCCAGCAGCCAATCGCTCGTCACCCGGGGGTACGAGCAGTACTTC
J: TRBJ2-1; size: .; V: TRBV7-3; D: .; CDR3: CASSLTVQSEQFF; DNA: TGTGCCAGCAGCTTAACGGTCCAGAGCGAGCAGTTCTTC
J: TRBJ2-5; size: .; V: TRBV7-2; D: .; CDR3: CASSFSLGREETQYF; DNA: TGTGCCAGCAGCTTCAGCTTAGGGAGAGAAGAGACCCAGTACTTC
J: TRBJ1-5; size: .; V: TRBV13; D: TRBD1; CDR3: CASSYRDRVSSQHF; DNA: TGTGCCAGCAGCTACCGGGACAGGGTCTCGTCCCAGCATTTT
J: TRBJ2-7; size: .; V: TRBV11-3; D: .; CDR3: CASSLGVHEQYF; DNA: TGTGCCAGCAGCCTGGGGGTCCACGAGCAGTACTTC
J: TRBJ2-7; size: few; V: TRBV18; D: .; CDR3: CASSLDPSGNEQYF; DNA: TGTGCCAGCTCACTGGACCCGTCGGGGAACGAGCAGTACTTC
J: TRBJ2-5; size: .; V: TRBV5-1; D: TRBD2; CDR3: CASSNSGGAKETQYF; DNA: TGCGCCAGCAGCAATAGCGGGGGGGCCAAAGAGACCCAGTACTTC
J: TRBJ1-2; size: .; V: TRBV7-2; D: .; CDR3: CAGRRAGDYGYTF; DNA: TGTGCCGGACGTCGGGCAGGCGACTATGGCTACACCTTC
J: TRBJ2-7; size: .; V: TRBV28; D: TRBD1; CDR3: CASSIGQGGYEQYF; DNA: TGTGCCAGCAGTATAGGACAGGGAGGTTACGAGCAGTACTTC
J: TRBJ2-7; size: .; V: TRBV28; D: .; CDR3: CASREPGRDGAYEQYF; DNA: TGTGCCAGCAGGGAACCGGGGCGGGACGGAGCCTACGAGCAGTACTTC
J: TRBJ2-1; size: .; V: TRBV9; D: TRBD2; CDR3: CASSVGTSAGWEQFF; DNA: TGTGCCAGCAGCGTAGGGACTAGCGCCGGGTGGGAGCAGTTCTTC
J: TRBJ2-7; size: .; V: TRBV7-2; D: .; CDR3: CASSLQATNSYEQYF; DNA: TGTGCCAGCAGCTTACAGGCCACCAACTCCTACGAGCAGTACTTC
J: TRBJ2-7; size: few; V: TRBV5-4; D: .; CDR3: CASSSGLVNRAYEQYF; DNA: TGTGCCAGCAGCTCCGGCTTGGTTAACAGGGCCTACGAGCAGTACTTC
J: TRBJ1-1; size: .; V: TRBV5-1; D: .; CDR3: CASSLEAQLDTEAFF; DNA: TGCGCCAGCAGCTTGGAAGCTCAGCTCGACACTGAAGCTTTCTTT